The 25 T cell receptor beta chains given below trace back to one sample, sequenced in a study of cytomegalovirus exposure and HLA in healthy donors. PCR involved 60 Vbeta and 13 Jbeta primers. The assay was immunoSEQ multiplex PCR, and TCRdb's table has in-frame clones only and misses some. The table shows tens of thousands of clones, with around 78% occurring only once. The sample consisted of PBMCs. Receptor source: a man aged 35 to 55 in good health and CMV-seronegative.

The gene calls are TRBV29-1 and TRBJ2-5; D is possibly TRBD1 (6 bases). Trimming stripped 7 bases from V and 1 base from J, with 16 bases between. Germline CDR1 is SQVTM and CDR2 is ANQGSEA. The CDR3 covers 14 residues. The chain's CDR3 is CSARHRVFQETQYF. CDR3 sequence (DNA): TGCAGCGCCCGGCACAGGGTTTTCCAAGAGACCCAGTACTTC.

This rearrangement joins TRBV7-9 to TRBJ1-4, with 8 nucleotides matching TRBD1. Unmatched junction bases numbered 9, after V lost 5 bases and J lost 7 bases. Germline CDR1 reads SEHNR; CDR2 reads FQNEAQ (reference sequence). The CDR3 consists of 15 residues. Here the CDR3 reads CASSGSTGVLEKLFF. The CDR3 bases are TGTGCCAGCAGCGGCTCGACAGGGGTTCTTGAAAAACTGTTTTTT. Drawing the rest from reference TRBV7-9 and TRBJ1-4, the complete variable domain is DTGVSQNPRHKITKRGQNVTFRCDPISEHNRLYWYRQTLGQGPEFLTYFQNEAQLEKSRLLSDRFSAERPKGSFSTLEIQRTEQGDSAMYLCASSGSTGVLEKLFFGSGTQLSVL.

This clone was recorded a few times. V gene TRBV11-2 combines with J gene TRBJ2-1; 11 nucleotides line up with TRBD2. J lost 4 bases, V lost 5 bases, and 4 bases had no gene match. This CDR3 spans 15 amino acids. CDR1 and CDR2 from the germline V gene are SGHAT and FQNNGV. Written as DNA, the CDR3 is TGTGCCAGCAGCGCGGGACTAGCGGCTTACAATGAGCAGTTCTTC. Protein product: CASSAGLAAYNEQFF.

This chain uses TRBV15 with TRBJ2-1, with a possible D match to TRBD2 (6 bases). The CDR3 has 15 residues. Germline-derived CDR1 and CDR2 are LNHNV and YYDKDF (reference sequence). The V end was cut by 0 bases, the J end by 5 bases, with 11 bases between. In DNA form, the CDR3 reads TGTGCCACCAGCAGAGATGGGGGACTGAACAATGAGCAGTTCTTC. Amino acids: CATSRDGGLNNEQFF.

The chain joins TRBV2 to TRBJ2-5, with TRBD2 matching 14 bases. From germline, CDR1 is SNHLY and CDR2 FYNNEI. There are 14 residues in the CDR3. The junction had 9 bases not matched to a gene; V was cut back by 6 bases and J by 12 bases. CDR3 in amino acids: CASSRGLAGGLEYF. DNA for the CDR3: TGTGCCAGCAGCCGCGGACTAGCGGGAGGCCTAGAGTACTTC. Drawing the rest from reference TRBV2 and TRBJ2-5, the complete variable domain is EPEVTQTPSHQVTQMGQEVILRCVPISNHLYFYWYRQILGQKVEFLVSFYNNEISEKSEIFDDQFSVERPDGSNFTLKIRSTKLEDSAMYFCASSRGLAGGLEYFGPGTRLLVL.

The rearrangement joins TRBV25-1 to TRBJ2-1; perhaps TRBD1 as D (6 bases). The V end was cut by 1 base, the J end by 7 bases, with 17 bases between. Germline V CDR1 and CDR2: MGHDK, SYGVNS. This CDR3 is built from 16 residues. CDR3 sequence: CASSESWQGPGNEQFF. The CDR3 DNA reads as TGTGCCAGCAGTGAATCCTGGCAGGGGCCGGGGAATGAGCAGTTCTTC. The whole variable domain, filled in from reference TRBV25-1 and TRBJ2-1, reads EADIYQTPRYLVIGTGKKITLECSQTMGHDKMYWYQQDPGMELHLIHYSYGVNSTEKGDLSSESTVSRIRTEHFPLTLESARPSHTSQYLCASSESWQGPGNEQFFGPGTRLTVL.

The genes are TRBV27 and TRBJ2-5; D remains ambiguous. The J call could be wrong; TRBJ2-7 is a better fit for the DNA end. CDR1 is MNHEY, CDR2 SMNVEV, per germline (reference sequence). The length of the CDR3 is 16 residues. The CDR3 here is CASRNTLGGPSYEQYF. The CDR3 bases are TGTGCCAGCAGGAACACTCTCGGCGGTCCCTCCTACGAGCAGTACTTC.

The genes are TRBV28 and TRBJ1-5, with 10 bases identical to TRBD1. The V and J ends lost 8 bases and 4 bases, in that order; junction bases with no gene match: 2. The CDR3 is 13 amino acids. Per germline, CDR1 MDHEN and CDR2 SYDVKM. The CDR3 nucleotides are TGTGCCAGCCGGACAGGGGGGAATCAGCCCCAGCATTTT. The encoded protein is CASRTGGNQPQHF.

J is TRBJ2-3 and V is TRBV5-1; 9 nucleotides match TRBD2. The CDR3 totals 15 residues. From germline, CDR1 is SGHRS and CDR2 YFSETQ. With 5 bases clipped from V and 2 bases from J, the junction kept 6 bases outside the gene matches. The CDR3 region has the DNA TGCGCCAGCAGGACACTAGCGGGCTCCACAGATACGCAGTATTTT. This gives the protein CASRTLAGSTDTQYF.

This rearrangement joins TRBV28 to TRBJ2-3; D gene unclear. CDR1 is MDHEN, CDR2 SYDVKM, per germline. The CDR3 totals 12 residues. V shed 6 bases and J shed 9 bases, with 13 bases lying between them. The CDR3: CASSHGISTQYF. The CDR3 coding sequence is TGTGCCAGCAGCCACGGTATTTCCACGCAGTATTTT.

The chain has TRBV4-1 and TRBJ2-7, with 7 bases that match TRBD2. V lost 2 bases, J lost 4 bases, and 8 bases stayed unmatched. Germline CDR1 is MGHRA and CDR2 is YSYEKL. The CDR3 contains 15 residues. The CDR3: CASSQSGRFSYEQYF. For the CDR3, the DNA is TGCGCCAGCAGCCAATCCGGGAGGTTCTCATACGAGCAGTACTTC.

V usage is TRBV29-1 and J usage is TRBJ2-5; TRBD2 matches at 10 bases. Trimming removed 7 bases from V and 5 bases from J; junction bases left unmatched: 7. The CDR3 runs to 13 residues. Germline V lookup: CDR1 SQVTM, CDR2 ANQGSEA. CDR3 sequence: CSASGTSVETQYF. CDR3 bases: TGCAGCGCTTCCGGGACTAGCGTGGAGACCCAGTACTTC.

On this clone itself: The junction and the germline gene differ at one end; a read error may be behind it. The V call is TRBV15, the J call TRBJ1-2; possible D gene TRBD1, 5 bases. Germline assignment: CDR1 LNHNV and CDR2 YYDKDF (reference sequence). The CDR3 runs to 14 residues. CDR3 protein: CATSRDTGGYDYTF. The CDR3 DNA reads TGTGCCACCAGCAGGGACACAGGTGGCTATGACTACACCTTC.

The chain couples TRBV6-1 to TRBJ2-7; TRBD2 agrees at 12 bases. The germline V gene has CDR1 MNHNS and CDR2 SASEGT. The V gene end was trimmed by 4 bases and the J gene end by 4 bases; junction bases not matched to a gene: 5. This CDR3 is 15 amino acids long. CDR3 sequence (DNA): TGTGCCAGCAGTGTAACTAGCGGGGGGCTATACGAGCAGTACTTC. As protein: CASSVTSGGLYEQYF.

In DNA form, the CDR3 reads TGTGCCAGCAGCGTATCCCCCGGGACAGGGGCCTACGAGCAGTACTTC. Translated: CASSVSPGTGAYEQYF. The chain has TRBV11-2 and TRBJ2-7; 10 positions agree with TRBD1. CDR1 SGHAT and CDR2 FQNNGV come from the germline V gene. The CDR3 runs 16 residues. J was trimmed by 2 bases and V by 5 bases; bases with no gene match: 9.

The CDR3 here is CASSLGGTAQETQYF. In nucleotides, the CDR3 is TGTGCCAGCAGCTTAGGCGGGACAGCTCAAGAGACCCAGTACTTC. The chain employs TRBV11-2 and TRBJ2-5; tentatively, D is TRBD1 (7 bases). Germline V CDR1 and CDR2: SGHAT, FQNNGV. Trimming removed 1 base from V and 2 bases from J, with 11 bases in between. CDR3 length: 15 residues.

The V call is TRBV18, the J call TRBJ1-5; 10 positions match TRBD1. The J segment lost 6 bases and the V segment lost 4 bases, leaving 6 bases of the junction unmatched. Germline CDR1 reads KGHSH; CDR2 reads LQKENI. This CDR3 spans 15 amino acids. The CDR3 DNA sequence: TGTGCCAGCTCACAGGACAGGGGGAGTTTTCAGCCCCAGCATTTT. Its translation is CASSQDRGSFQPQHF.

The rearrangement joins TRBV5-1 to TRBJ2-1; the match to TRBD1 covers 8 bases. CDR3 length equals 14 residues. Unmatched junction bases numbered 9, after V lost 7 bases and J lost 6 bases. Germline CDR1 reads SGHRS; CDR2 reads YFSETQ. CDR3 DNA: TGCGCCAGCCACACAGGGGGTGCTGCCAATGAGCAGTTCTTC. It specifies CASHTGGAANEQFF.

The V call is TRBV18, the J call TRBJ1-2; 10 nucleotides align to TRBD1. The germline CDR1 and CDR2 sequences are KGHSH and LQKENI. Unmatched junction bases numbered 9, after V lost 3 bases and J lost 8 bases. CDR3 size: 15 residues. As DNA, the CDR3 is TGTGCCAGCTCACCGAATGGACAGGGGGTAGAAGGCTACACCTTC. This codes for CASSPNGQGVEGYTF. Together with reference TRBV18 and TRBJ1-2, the CDR3 gives the full variable domain: NAGVMQNPRHLVRRRGQEARLRCSPMKGHSHVYWYRQLPEEGLKFMVYLQKENIIDESGMPKERFSAEFPKEGPSILRIQQVVRGDSAAYFCASSPNGQGVEGYTFGSGTRLTVV.

The chain employs TRBV6-1 and TRBJ1-6; D is possibly TRBD1 (6 bases). Germline V gene sequence: CDR1 MNHNS, CDR2 SASEGT. The CDR3 contains 13 residues. V was shortened by 7 bases and J by 8 bases, with 12 bases between the two germline ends. CDR3 loop: CASKRGIDSPLHF. CDR3 coding DNA: TGTGCCAGCAAGAGGGGGATAGATTCACCCCTCCACTTT.

This clone turned up a few times. This sequence joins TRBV5-1 and TRBJ1-4; TRBD1 aligns across 7 bases. The trim removed 5 bases at V and 5 bases at J, leaving 6 bases unmatched. Per the germline V gene, CDR1 is SGHRS and CDR2 is YFSETQ. The CDR3 is 14 residues long. The chain's CDR3 is CASRPGQLNEKLFF. The CDR3 bases are TGCGCCAGCAGGCCGGGACAGCTAAATGAAAAACTGTTTTTT. Together with reference TRBV5-1 and TRBJ1-4, the CDR3 gives the full variable domain: KAGVTQTPRYLIKTRGQQVTLSCSPISGHRSVSWYQQTPGQGLQFLFEYFSETQRNKGNFPGRFSGRQFSNSRSEMNVSTLELGDSALYLCASRPGQLNEKLFFGSGTQLSVL.

The V call is TRBV14, the J call TRBJ2-7, with D perhaps matching TRBD2 (6 bases). Germline loops: CDR1 SGHDN, CDR2 FVKESK. Trimming cost V 0 bases and J 2 bases, with 26 bases left between them. The CDR3 length is 20 residues. The CDR3 loop reads CASSQERRIRGMRNTYEQYF. CDR3 DNA: TGTGCCAGCAGCCAAGAGAGGCGGATTCGCGGGATGAGAAATACCTACGAGCAGTACTTC.

This clone appeared a single time. The CDR3 bases are TGCAGCGTTGCTCATCGACTGCCGTCTGAAGCTTTCTTT. Protein sequence: CSVAHRLPSEAFF. This chain connects TRBV29-1 to TRBJ1-1; D uncertain. This CDR3 has 13 residues. V was trimmed by 4 bases and J by 6 bases, leaving 15 bases between them. Germline V gives CDR1 SQVTM, CDR2 ANQGSEA.

This clone was detected a few times. The rearrangement joins TRBV6-5 to TRBJ1-4, with TRBD1 as a possible D gene (6 bases). Germline V gene sequence: CDR1 MNHEY, CDR2 SVGAGI. The CDR3 is 13 residues long. Trimming pared 6 bases from V and 10 bases from J, leaving 15 bases between. CDR3 nucleotide sequence: TGTGCCAGCAGCCCTACAGGGTTCGGAAAACTGTTTTTT. It is translated as CASSPTGFGKLFF.

The J gene is TRBJ2-3, the V gene TRBV5-4; D perhaps matches TRBD1 (6 bases). CDR1 and CDR2 (germline): SGHNT, YYREEE (reference sequence). The germline V and J ends were trimmed by 5 bases and 5 bases, with 12 bases remaining between them. This CDR3 spans 13 amino acids. CDR3 region: CASRTQGIDTQYF. CDR3 coding DNA: TGTGCCAGCAGAACACAGGGTATAGATACGCAGTATTTT.